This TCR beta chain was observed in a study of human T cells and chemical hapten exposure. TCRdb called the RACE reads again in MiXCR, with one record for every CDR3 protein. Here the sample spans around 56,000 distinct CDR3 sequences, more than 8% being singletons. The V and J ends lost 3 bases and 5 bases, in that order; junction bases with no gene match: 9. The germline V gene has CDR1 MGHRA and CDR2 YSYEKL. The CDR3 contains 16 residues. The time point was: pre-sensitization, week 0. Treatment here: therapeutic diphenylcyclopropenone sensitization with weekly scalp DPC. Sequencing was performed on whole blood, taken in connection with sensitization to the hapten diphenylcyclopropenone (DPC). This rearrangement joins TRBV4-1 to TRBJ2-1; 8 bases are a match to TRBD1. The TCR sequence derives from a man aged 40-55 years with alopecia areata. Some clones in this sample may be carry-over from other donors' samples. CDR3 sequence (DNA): TGCGCCAGCAGCCAGTACCCGGGACAGGCAAACAATGAGCAGTTCTTC. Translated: CASSQYPGQANNEQFF.